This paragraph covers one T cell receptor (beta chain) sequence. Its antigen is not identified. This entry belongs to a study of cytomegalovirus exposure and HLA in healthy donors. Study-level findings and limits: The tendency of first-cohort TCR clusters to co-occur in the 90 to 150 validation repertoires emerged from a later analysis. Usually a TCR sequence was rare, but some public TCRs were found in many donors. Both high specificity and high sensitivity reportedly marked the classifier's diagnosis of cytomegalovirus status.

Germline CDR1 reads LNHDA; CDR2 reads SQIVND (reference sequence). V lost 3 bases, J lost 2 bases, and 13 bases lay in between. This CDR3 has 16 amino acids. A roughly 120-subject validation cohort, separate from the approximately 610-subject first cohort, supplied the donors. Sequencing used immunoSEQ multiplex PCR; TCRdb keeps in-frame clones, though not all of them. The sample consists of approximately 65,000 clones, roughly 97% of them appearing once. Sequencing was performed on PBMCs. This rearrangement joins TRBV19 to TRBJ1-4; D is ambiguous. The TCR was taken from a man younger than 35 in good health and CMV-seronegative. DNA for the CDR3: TGTGCCAGTAGTATGGAGGCCCTAAGGACTAATGAAAAACTGTTTTTT. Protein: CASSMEALRTNEKLFF.